This TCR beta chain was sequenced in a study of technical replicates of blood from several donors. Here immunoSEQ multiplex PCR was the method, and the copy in TCRdb shows in-frame clones only, minus some. The data show 60,000 to 90,000 clones, approximately 93% seen once. This sequence originates from a human donor in good health. The sequenced material came from T cells isolated from PBMCs.

The CDR3 reads CASSKALGQVALRTSGYAYNEQFF. The CDR3, as DNA: TGTGCCAGCAGCAAAGCTCTAGGACAGGTGGCCCTTAGGACTAGCGGATATGCGTACAATGAGCAGTTCTTC. The rearrangement links TRBV21-1 to TRBJ2-1; the table gives TRBD2 as D, unverified against the DNA. TRBV21-1 is marked as a pseudogene. CDR3 size: 24 residues.